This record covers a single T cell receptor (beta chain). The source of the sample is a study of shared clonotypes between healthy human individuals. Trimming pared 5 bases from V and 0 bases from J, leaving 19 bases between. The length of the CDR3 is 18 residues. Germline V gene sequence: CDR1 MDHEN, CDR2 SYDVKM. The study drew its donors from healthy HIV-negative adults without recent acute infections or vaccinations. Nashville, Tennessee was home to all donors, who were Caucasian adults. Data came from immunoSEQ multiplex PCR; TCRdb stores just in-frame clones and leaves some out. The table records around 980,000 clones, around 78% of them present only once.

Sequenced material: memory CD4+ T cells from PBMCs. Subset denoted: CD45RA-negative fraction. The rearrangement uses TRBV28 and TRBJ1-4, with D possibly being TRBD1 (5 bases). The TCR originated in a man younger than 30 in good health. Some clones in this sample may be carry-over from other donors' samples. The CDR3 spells CASSPLDVRDPTNEKLFF. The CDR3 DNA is TGTGCCAGCAGTCCCTTGGATGTCAGGGACCCAACTAATGAAAAACTGTTTTTT.